This TCR beta chain was found in a study of naive and memory T cell subsets. The CDR3 loop spans 15 amino acids. Two oligonucleotides, mixed equimolar, formed the beta constant-region primer covering TRBC1 and TRBC2. TCRdb passed the UMI-ligation and nested PCR reads through MiXCR, listing each CDR3 protein once. The sample includes about 80,000 distinct CDR3 sequences, over 10% of them seen just once. Cells stained for CD3, CD4, CD8, CD45RA and CD27 were sorted into four subsets. General study findings and limits: Expression changes during T cell differentiation may affect RNA-based TCR counts.

Notes on this clonotype: Its target is unknown.

The rearrangement links TRBV21-1 to TRBJ1-3. TRBV21-1 represents a pseudogene. This clonotype was sampled from a human donor in good health. The material sequenced was central memory CD4+ T cells from blood. This chain's CDR3 is CASPHGSLSGNTIYF. The CDR3 bases are TGTGCCAGCCCCCATGGGAGCCTCTCTGGAAACACCATATATTTT.